The TCR beta chain described here comes from a study of T cell clonality in common variable immunodeficiency. Here immunoSEQ multiplex PCR was the method, and the copy in TCRdb shows in-frame clones only, minus some. The profile covers around 60,000 clones, none occurring a single time. In this sample, this clone turned up many times. Its antigen is not identified. The CDR3 end is not reached by the read, which stops 3 residues before it; the germline J gene fills it in. Trimming removed 0 bases at V and 2 bases at J, with 11 bases between. CDR3 length equals 15 residues. The germline CDR1 and CDR2 sequences are SEHNR and FQNEAQ (reference sequence). General study results and limits: Compared with healthy controls, CVID subjects showed increased TCRbeta clonality, mostly in about a third.

This receptor was obtained from a person aged 18 to 75 in good health. J is TRBJ2-7 and V is TRBV7-9; D possibly corresponds to TRBD1 (5 bases). Specimen: peripheral blood mononuclear cells. The CDR3 sequence: CASSLAAGLAYEQYF. The sequenced part of the CDR3 DNA is TGTGCCAGCAGCTTAGCTGCAGGGTTGGCCTACGAG.